One and the same sample provided the 20 T cell receptor beta chains below, sequenced in a study of cytomegalovirus exposure and HLA in healthy donors. PCR amplification relied on 60 Vbeta primers (plus 13 Jbeta primers). Profiled with immunoSEQ multiplex PCR; TCRdb holds only in-frame clones, not every one. Counted here are 200,000 or so clones, 83% occurring once; the ten biggest clones make up around 1.5%. Material for sequencing was PBMCs. Receptor source: a girl under 18 in good health and CMV-seronegative.

The genes are TRBV28 and TRBJ1-2, with 7 bases matching TRBD1. J was trimmed by 5 bases and V by 1 base; bases with no gene match: 10. Germline V lookup: CDR1 MDHEN, CDR2 SYDVKM. The CDR3 consists of 16 residues. The CDR3 is CASSLSTGAGWYGYTF. CDR3 sequence (DNA): TGTGCCAGCAGTTTATCCACAGGGGCAGGATGGTATGGCTACACCTTC.

The rearrangement uses TRBV28 and TRBJ2-3; 11 bases line up with TRBD2. Looked up from germline, CDR1 is MDHEN and CDR2 is SYDVKM. This CDR3 is 15 amino acids long. V lost 6 bases to trimming and J lost 3 bases; unmatched junction nucleotides: 5. The CDR3 region is CASRNSGGGTDTQYF. CDR3 nucleotide sequence: TGTGCCAGCAGAAATAGCGGGGGGGGTACAGATACGCAGTATTTT. The full variable domain, completed using reference TRBV28 and TRBJ2-3, is DVKVTQSSRYLVKRTGEKVFLECVQDMDHENMFWYRQDPGLGLRLIYFSYDVKMKEKGDIPEGYSVSREKKERFSLILESASTNQTSMYLCASRNSGGGTDTQYFGPGTRLTVL.

The chain couples TRBV4-2 to TRBJ1-1; D gene uncertain. This CDR3 is 14 amino acids long. The ends were cut back, 4 bases at V and 5 bases at J, with 14 bases in the middle. The germline V gene encodes CDR1 LGHNA and CDR2 YNFKEQ. This CDR3 is CASSPRGRGTEAFF. The CDR3 DNA is TGTGCCAGCAGCCCGAGAGGGCGAGGGACTGAAGCTTTCTTT.

This clone was counted a single time. The V gene is TRBV30, the J gene TRBJ1-4; TRBD1 matches 11 bases. After removal of 0 bases from V and 8 bases from J, the junction contained 5 bases not matched to a gene. The CDR3 loop spans 15 amino acids. CDR1 is GTSNPN and CDR2 is SVGIG in the germline V gene (reference sequence). CDR3 residues: CAWSVLGQGDEKLFF. The CDR3 DNA follows: TGTGCCTGGAGTGTACTGGGACAGGGGGACGAAAAACTGTTTTTT.

The rearrangement links TRBV28 to TRBJ1-3; 8 nucleotides line up with TRBD1. Germline-derived CDR1 and CDR2 are MDHEN and SYDVKM. The V segment lost 7 bases and the J segment 0 bases; nucleotides outside the gene matches: 8. The length of the CDR3 is 16 residues. The CDR3 protein is CASTKLGQASGNTIYF. The CDR3 bases are TGTGCCAGCACCAAACTGGGACAGGCCTCTGGAAACACCATATATTTT.

The V call is TRBV18, the J call TRBJ2-1; D possibly corresponds to TRBD1 (5 bases). Germline CDR1 KGHSH, CDR2 LQKENI. The CDR3 runs 16 residues. V was shortened by 0 bases and J by 6 bases, with 15 bases between the two germline ends. The DNA of the CDR3 is TGTGCCAGCTCACCACCGAACAAAGGGGAAAGCAATGAGCAGTTCTTC. Translated: CASSPPNKGESNEQFF.

This rearrangement joins TRBV27 to TRBJ1-2, with D perhaps matching TRBD1 (5 bases). V lost 6 bases and J 8 bases, leaving 16 bases between the germline ends. The germline gives CDR1 MNHEY, CDR2 SMNVEV (reference sequence). CDR3 length equals 13 residues. The CDR3 DNA reads as TGTGCCAGCAGCATTGGGGGGACGTTGGGCTACACCTTC. Translation gives CASSIGGTLGYTF.

The chain carries TRBV11-2 and TRBJ2-7; D not resolved. Looked up from germline, CDR1 is SGHAT and CDR2 is FQNNGV. This CDR3 spans 14 amino acids. Trimming took 5 bases from V and 2 from J, leaving 13 bases between them. CDR3 sequence reads: CASSRHVYPYEQYF. The DNA of the CDR3 is TGTGCCAGCAGCCGACATGTCTATCCCTACGAGCAGTACTTC.

This rearrangement joins TRBV28 to TRBJ2-3; D not resolved. Trimming stripped 5 bases from V and 4 bases from J, with 4 bases between. The CDR3 covers 11 residues. CDR1 is MDHEN and CDR2 is SYDVKM in the germline V gene. The CDR3, as DNA: TGTGCCAGCAGTCGGGCAGATACGCAGTATTTT. Its protein is CASSRADTQYF.

This clone was picked up one time. The chain is built from TRBV5-1 and TRBJ2-7; TRBD1 might be the D (6 bases). Germline CDR1 SGHRS, CDR2 YFSETQ. CDR3 size: 17 residues. The V and J ends lost 6 bases and 4 bases respectively, with 26 bases between them. This CDR3 is CASTPRGRGRLPYEQYF. CDR3 in DNA: TGCGCCAGCACCCCCCGCGGCAGGGGCCGACTCCCGTACGAGCAGTACTTC.

This clone showed up just once. The genes are TRBV28 and TRBJ1-5, with no clear D. The CDR3 runs to 16 residues. V dropped 2 bases and J dropped 0 bases, with 11 bases sitting between them. CDR1 is MDHEN and CDR2 is SYDVKM in the germline V gene. The CDR3, as DNA: TGTGCCAGCAGTTTAAATCCCTCTCCTAGCAATCAGCCCCAGCATTTT. Amino acids: CASSLNPSPSNQPQHF.

This rearrangement joins TRBV5-6 to TRBJ2-3, with TRBD2 as a possible D gene (7 bases). The germline V and J ends were trimmed by 0 bases and 2 bases, with 10 bases remaining between them. This CDR3 region has 15 residues. Germline V gene lookup returns CDR1 SGHDT and CDR2 YYEEEE. The CDR3 spells CASSLGGGLTDTQYF. For the CDR3, the DNA is TGTGCCAGCAGCTTGGGGGGGGGCCTCACAGATACGCAGTATTTT.

This chain uses TRBV21-1 with TRBJ2-2; TRBD2 is taken as the D call from the table, unchecked against the DNA. TRBV21-1 is a pseudogene segment. CDR3 length equals 14 residues. CDR3 nucleotides: TGTGCCAGCAGCCGCACTCCCCCCGCCGGGGAGCTGTTTTTT. This codes for CASSRTPPAGELFF.

This clone was seen a single time. In DNA, the CDR3 is TGCGCCAGCAGCTTGGTGATATCCCAGGGAAACTACGAGCAGTACTTC. Encoded protein: CASSLVISQGNYEQYF. The chain recombines TRBV5-1 with TRBJ2-7; D may be TRBD1 (5 bases). Trimming cost V 0 bases and J 3 bases, with 16 bases left between them. CDR3 length: 16 residues. Germline V CDR1 and CDR2: SGHRS, YFSETQ.

The rearrangement links TRBV10-3 to TRBJ1-1, with 8 bases that match TRBD1. Germline V gene sequence: CDR1 ENHRY, CDR2 SYGVKD. The J segment lost 1 base and the V segment lost 11 bases, leaving 6 bases of the junction unmatched. The CDR3 length is 13 residues. The CDR3: CAVGQGQNTEAFF. CDR3 coding DNA: TGTGCCGTCGGACAGGGACAGAACACTGAAGCTTTCTTT.

V is TRBV28 and J is TRBJ2-5, with D possibly being TRBD2 (5 bases). There are 18 residues in the CDR3. Germline CDR1 MDHEN, CDR2 SYDVKM. V was clipped by 5 bases and J by 1 base, with 23 bases between them. The CDR3 DNA follows: TGTGCCAGCAGTGTCATGCCGGGCCTAAAGGCGGGCCAAGAGACCCAGTACTTC. Translation: CASSVMPGLKAGQETQYF.

The chain carries TRBV4-3 and TRBJ2-1; D is ambiguous. Germline V lookup: CDR1 LGHNA, CDR2 YSLEER. Trimming shortened V by 1 base and J by 2 bases, and 9 bases separated the two germline ends. CDR3 size: 15 residues. The CDR3 region is CASSQANFAYNEQFF. The DNA of the CDR3 is TGCGCCAGCAGCCAAGCTAATTTTGCCTACAATGAGCAGTTCTTC.

This clone was recorded a few times. The chain has TRBV5-6 and TRBJ1-1; 8 bases fit TRBD1. Per the germline V gene, CDR1 is SGHDT and CDR2 is YYEEEE. V gave up 1 base and J gave up 5 bases; unmatched junction bases: 10. The CDR3 totals 16 residues. CDR3 sequence: CASSLYGPRGRTEAFF. The CDR3 DNA reads as TGTGCCAGCAGCTTGTATGGGCCCAGGGGGCGGACTGAAGCTTTCTTT.

This chain uses TRBV5-1 with TRBJ1-4, with D possibly TRBD1 on 6 matching bases. There are 15 residues in the CDR3. Deletions cut 1 base from V and 5 bases from J, with 12 bases between. Germline values: CDR1 SGHRS, CDR2 YFSETQ. The CDR3 coding sequence is TGCGCCAGCAGCTTGACCGGGACACGGAATGAAAAACTGTTTTTT. This translates into CASSLTGTRNEKLFF. Full variable domain (outside the CDR3, taken from reference TRBV5-1 and TRBJ1-4): KAGVTQTPRYLIKTRGQQVTLSCSPISGHRSVSWYQQTPGQGLQFLFEYFSETQRNKGNFPGRFSGRQFSNSRSEMNVSTLELGDSALYLCASSLTGTRNEKLFFGSGTQLSVL.

The chain carries TRBV7-3 and TRBJ1-2, with 9 bases fitting TRBD1. The CDR3 is made up of 15 amino acids. The junction had 13 bases not matched to a gene; V was cut back by 6 bases and J by 8 bases. Looked up from germline, CDR1 is SGHTA and CDR2 is FQGTGA. CDR3 in DNA: TGTGCCAGCAGGACGACCGGACAGGGGACATCAGGCTACACCTTC. This encodes CASRTTGQGTSGYTF.